The entry below gives a single T cell receptor beta chain sequence along with its context. The entry originates in a study of sequential checkpoint blockade in melanoma. Study at large: Patients were randomized 1:1 to nivolumab-then-ipilimumab or ipilimumab-then-nivolumab first-line. Each arm's sequence ended with maintenance nivolumab.

Treatment denoted: randomized to nivolumab then ipilimumab (arm A) or the reverse (arm B). Patients had received no earlier DNA-damaging chemotherapy. Live CD3+CD8+ CD19− CD56− cells were sorted from PBMCs. The V gene's germline CDR1 is MGHRA and CDR2 YSYEKL. CDR3 length equals 16 residues. V was trimmed by 0 bases and J by 3 bases, leaving 15 bases between them. Sequencing used immunoSEQ multiplex PCR; TCRdb keeps in-frame clones, though not all of them. The sample carries over 8,000 clones, 90% recorded once. The material was CD8+ T cells sorted from blood (inferred from file names), obtained from a patient given nivolumab and ipilimumab in sequence. The sequence was collected from a human donor with melanoma. This chain joins TRBV4-1 and TRBJ2-7, with D perhaps TRBD2 (6 bases). Here the CDR3 reads CASSQDEREMNYEQYF. DNA for the CDR3: TGCGCCAGCAGCCAAGACGAACGGGAGATGAACTACGAGCAGTACTTC.